These 16 T cell receptor beta chains share one sample of origin, sequenced in a study of OX40 agonist ivuxolimab in advanced cancers. The assay was immunoSEQ multiplex PCR, and TCRdb's table has in-frame clones only and misses some. The sample lists 95,000 to 120,000 clones; more than 85% were seen once. This material consisted of CD4+ or CD8+ T cells sorted from blood, taken in a trial of the OX40 agonist ivuxolimab. Receptors were obtained from an adult with an advanced solid tumor such as melanoma, head and neck, liver or kidney cancer.

J is TRBJ2-2 and V is TRBV7-3, with unresolved D. CDR3 size: 13 residues. Trimming took 6 bases from V and 1 from J, leaving 6 bases between them. Germline assignment: CDR1 SGHTA and CDR2 FQGTGA. The CDR3 protein is CASSHVNTGELFF. The CDR3 DNA follows: TGTGCCAGCAGTCACGTGAACACCGGGGAGCTGTTTTTT.

J is TRBJ2-4 and V is TRBV6-5, with 10 bases matching TRBD1. This CDR3 is 15 amino acids long. V trimming: 2 bases; J trimming: 7 bases; junction bases outside the gene matches: 5. Germline values: CDR1 MNHEY, CDR2 SVGAGI. This CDR3 reads CASSYRGTGVNIQYF. As DNA, the CDR3 is TGTGCCAGCAGTTACAGGGGGACAGGGGTGAACATTCAGTACTTC.

V usage is TRBV11-2 and J usage is TRBJ1-4, with 9 bases lining up with TRBD1. V lost 1 base to trimming and J lost 7 bases; unmatched junction nucleotides: 4. The V gene's germline CDR1 is SGHAT and CDR2 FQNNGV. There are 15 residues in the CDR3. The CDR3 spells CASSLAGQGGEKLFF. The CDR3 DNA is TGTGCCAGCAGCTTAGCGGGACAGGGAGGTGAAAAACTGTTTTTT.

This sequence joins TRBV7-2 and TRBJ2-1, with 7 bases fitting TRBD2. The CDR3 is 15 residues long. Germline V lookup: CDR1 SGHTA, CDR2 FQGNSA. V trimming: 5 bases; J trimming: 9 bases; junction bases outside the gene matches: 13. The CDR3 loop reads CASSRERGRNGEQFF. The CDR3 DNA follows: TGTGCCAGCAGCCGGGAGCGGGGACGAAACGGTGAGCAGTTCTTC. Based on the CDR3 plus reference TRBV7-2 and TRBJ2-1, the full variable domain is GAGVSQSPSNKVTEKGKDVELRCDPISGHTALYWYRQSLGQGLEFLIYFQGNSAPDKSGLPSDRFSAERTGGSVSTLTIQRTQQEDSAVYLCASSRERGRNGEQFFGPGTRLTVL.

The chain is built from TRBV2 and TRBJ2-1; the match to TRBD2 covers 10 bases. Looked up from germline, CDR1 is SNHLY and CDR2 is FYNNEI. The length of the CDR3 is 15 residues. Trimming at V came to 6 bases and at J to 4 bases, leaving 6 bases not matched to a gene. The CDR3 is CASRDLAGVYNEQFF. The CDR3 DNA is TGTGCCAGCAGGGACCTAGCGGGAGTTTACAATGAGCAGTTCTTC.

The rearrangement uses TRBV10-3 and TRBJ1-4; 7 bases are a match to TRBD1. The V segment lost 10 bases and the J segment 0 bases; nucleotides outside the gene matches: 14. The CDR3 consists of 17 residues. Germline V CDR1 and CDR2: ENHRY, SYGVKD. In nucleotides, the CDR3 is TGTGCCACAGGGGGTGGACAGACAAGCGCAACTAATGAAAAACTGTTTTTT. Protein product: CATGGGQTSATNEKLFF.

The chain has TRBV6-5 and TRBJ2-1, with D unclear. Trimming stripped 1 base from V and 0 bases from J, with 7 bases between. Germline lookup yields CDR1 MNHEY and CDR2 SVGAGI. The CDR3 covers 15 residues. The CDR3 loop reads CASSYLPYSYNEQFF. As DNA, the CDR3 is TGTGCCAGCAGTTACTTGCCGTACTCCTACAATGAGCAGTTCTTC.

This clone occurred a few times. The rearrangement links TRBV11-2 to TRBJ1-4; tentatively, D is TRBD1 (5 bases). This CDR3 is 14 amino acids long. The ends were cut back, 4 bases at V and 8 bases at J, with 14 bases in the middle. The germline CDR1 and CDR2 sequences are SGHAT and FQNNGV. This CDR3 reads CASSSRDLQEKLFF. As DNA, the CDR3 is TGTGCCAGCAGCTCCCGGGACCTTCAGGAAAAACTGTTTTTT.

The chain carries TRBV6-4 and TRBJ2-1; 8 nucleotides agree with TRBD2. J gave up 4 bases and V 5 bases, and 13 bases lay outside the gene matches. This CDR3 spans 17 amino acids. In germline, CDR1 is MRHNA, CDR2 SNTAGT. The CDR3 reads CASSPQGAGVGYNEQFF. The CDR3, as DNA: TGTGCCAGCAGTCCCCAAGGAGCGGGAGTGGGATACAATGAGCAGTTCTTC.

This clone was seen a single time. V usage is TRBV11-2 and J usage is TRBJ2-7; 10 bases align to TRBD1. Germline assignment: CDR1 SGHAT and CDR2 FQNNGV. This CDR3 has 14 amino acids. V was pared by 3 bases and J by 7 bases, with 6 bases of the junction left unmatched. Written as DNA, the CDR3 is TGTGCCAGCAGCTTCGGGACAGGGGTTGGGGAGCAGTACTTC. Protein sequence: CASSFGTGVGEQYF.

This chain uses TRBV21-1 with TRBJ2-3; no DNA check was done on the table's D call, TRBD1. TRBV21-1 is termed a pseudogene. The CDR3 is 16 residues long. The CDR3: CASSSSRDRGADTQYF. DNA for the CDR3: TGTGCCAGCAGCTCTTCTCGGGACAGGGGAGCAGATACGCAGTATTTT.

V gene TRBV27 combines with J gene TRBJ2-7; 8 bases match TRBD1. Per germline, CDR1 MNHEY and CDR2 SMNVEV (reference sequence). V was clipped by 4 bases and J by 2 bases; unmatched bases: 7. The CDR3 loop spans 15 amino acids. The CDR3 region is CASSSDRAGAYEQYF. CDR3 bases: TGTGCCAGCAGTTCGGACAGGGCCGGGGCCTACGAGCAGTACTTC.

This chain connects TRBV29-1 to TRBJ1-4, with TRBD1 as a possible D gene (5 bases). The CDR3 loop spans 14 amino acids. V was pared by 3 bases and J by 5 bases, with 13 bases between. Per the germline V gene, CDR1 is SQVTM and CDR2 is ANQGSEA. The CDR3 DNA reads as TGCAGCGTTGAGGCGGGGACTGGGAATGAAAAACTGTTTTTT. Translation gives CSVEAGTGNEKLFF.

The chain recombines TRBV6-1 with TRBJ1-5; perhaps TRBD1 as D (5 bases). Between the trimmed V and J ends, which lost 7 bases and 2 bases, there was a span of 12 bases. Germline V gene sequence: CDR1 MNHNS, CDR2 SASEGT. The CDR3 is 14 residues long. CDR3 sequence (DNA): TGTGCCAGCACTTTGGTGGGGGGCAATCAGCCCCAGCATTTT. Amino acids: CASTLVGGNQPQHF.

In nucleotides, the CDR3 is TGCAGCGTTGAAGATGACAGCCGTGAAAAACTGTTTTTT. Translating it yields CSVEDDSREKLFF. The chain employs TRBV29-1 and TRBJ1-4, with TRBD1 as a possible D gene (5 bases). The CDR3 runs to 13 residues. Germline V lookup: CDR1 SQVTM, CDR2 ANQGSEA. V gave up 0 bases and J gave up 7 bases, with 9 bases separating them. Full variable domain (remainder filled in from reference TRBV29-1 and TRBJ1-4): SAVISQKPSRDICQRGTSLTIQCQVDSQVTMMFWYRQQPGQSLTLIATANQGSEATYESGFVIDKFPISRPNLTFSTLTVSNMSPEDSSIYLCSVEDDSREKLFFGSGTQLSVL.

V usage is TRBV6-5 and J usage is TRBJ2-1; D is perhaps TRBD2 (6 bases). The CDR3 loop spans 16 amino acids. With 4 bases removed from V and 7 bases from J, the gap between germline ends came to 20 bases. Germline loops: CDR1 MNHEY, CDR2 SVGAGI. The CDR3 DNA is TGTGCCAGCAGTTCCGCGGGACTCCACACGCAGAATGAGCAGTTCTTC. Its translation: CASSSAGLHTQNEQFF.